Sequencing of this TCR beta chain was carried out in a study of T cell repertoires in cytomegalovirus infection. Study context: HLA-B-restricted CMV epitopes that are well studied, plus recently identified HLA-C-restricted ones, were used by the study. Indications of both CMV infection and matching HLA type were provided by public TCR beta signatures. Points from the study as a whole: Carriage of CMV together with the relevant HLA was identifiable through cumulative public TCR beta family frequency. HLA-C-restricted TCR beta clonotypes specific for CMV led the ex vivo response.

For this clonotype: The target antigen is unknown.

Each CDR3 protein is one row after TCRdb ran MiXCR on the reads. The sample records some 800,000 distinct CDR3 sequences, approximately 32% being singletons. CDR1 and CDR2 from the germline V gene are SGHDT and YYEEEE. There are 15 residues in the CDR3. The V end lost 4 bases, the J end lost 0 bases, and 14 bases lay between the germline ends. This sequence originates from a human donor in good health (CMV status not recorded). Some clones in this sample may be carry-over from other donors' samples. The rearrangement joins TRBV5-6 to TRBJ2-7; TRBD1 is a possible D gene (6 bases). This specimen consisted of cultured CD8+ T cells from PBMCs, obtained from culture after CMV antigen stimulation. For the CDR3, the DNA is TGTGCCAGCAGCCAGGGACACCGGCCCTCCTACGAGCAGTACTTC. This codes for CASSQGHRPSYEQYF.